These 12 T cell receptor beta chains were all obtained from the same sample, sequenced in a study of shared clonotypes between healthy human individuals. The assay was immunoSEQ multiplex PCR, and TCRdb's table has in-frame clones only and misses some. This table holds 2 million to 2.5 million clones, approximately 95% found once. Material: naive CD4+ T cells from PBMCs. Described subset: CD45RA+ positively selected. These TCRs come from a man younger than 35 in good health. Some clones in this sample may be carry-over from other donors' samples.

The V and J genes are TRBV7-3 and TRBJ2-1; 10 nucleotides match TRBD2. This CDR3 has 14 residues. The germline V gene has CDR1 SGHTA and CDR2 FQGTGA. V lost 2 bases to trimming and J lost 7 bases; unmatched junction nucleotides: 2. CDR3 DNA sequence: TGTGCCAGCAGCTTACAGCGGGAGGGAAATGAGCAGTTCTTC. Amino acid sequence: CASSLQREGNEQFF.

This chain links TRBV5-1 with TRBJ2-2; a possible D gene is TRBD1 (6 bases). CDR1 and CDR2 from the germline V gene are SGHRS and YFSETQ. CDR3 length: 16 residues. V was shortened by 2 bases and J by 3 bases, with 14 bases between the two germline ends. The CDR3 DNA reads TGCGCCAGCAGCTTTCTACGGGACACCGACACCGGGGAGCTGTTTTTT. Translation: CASSFLRDTDTGELFF.

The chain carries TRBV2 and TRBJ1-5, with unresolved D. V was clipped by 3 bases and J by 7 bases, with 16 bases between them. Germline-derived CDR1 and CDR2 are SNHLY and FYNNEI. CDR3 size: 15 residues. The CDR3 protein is CASSDTGGREQPQHF. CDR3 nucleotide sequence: TGTGCCAGCAGTGATACGGGAGGGAGGGAGCAGCCCCAGCATTTT.

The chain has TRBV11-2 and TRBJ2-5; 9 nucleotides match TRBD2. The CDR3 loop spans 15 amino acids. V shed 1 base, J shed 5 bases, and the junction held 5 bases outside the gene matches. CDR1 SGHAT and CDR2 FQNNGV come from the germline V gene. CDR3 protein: CASSLVGGRAETQYF. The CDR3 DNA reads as TGTGCCAGCAGCTTAGTGGGCGGGAGGGCGGAGACCCAGTACTTC.

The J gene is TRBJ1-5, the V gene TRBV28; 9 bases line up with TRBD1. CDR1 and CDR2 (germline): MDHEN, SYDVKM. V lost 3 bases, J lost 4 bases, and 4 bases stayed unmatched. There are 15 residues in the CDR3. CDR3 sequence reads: CASSFEGQGNQPQHF. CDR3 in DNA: TGTGCCAGCAGTTTTGAGGGACAGGGTAATCAGCCCCAGCATTTT.

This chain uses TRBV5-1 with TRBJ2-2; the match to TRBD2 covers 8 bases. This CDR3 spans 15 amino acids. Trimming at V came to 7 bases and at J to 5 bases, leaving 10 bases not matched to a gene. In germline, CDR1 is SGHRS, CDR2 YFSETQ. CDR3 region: CASHPAGVGTGELFF. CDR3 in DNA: TGCGCCAGCCATCCAGCGGGAGTAGGGACCGGGGAGCTGTTTTTT.

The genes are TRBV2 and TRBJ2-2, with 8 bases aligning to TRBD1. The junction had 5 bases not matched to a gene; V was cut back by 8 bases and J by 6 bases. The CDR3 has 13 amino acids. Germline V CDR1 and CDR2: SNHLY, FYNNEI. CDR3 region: CASGQGGPGELFF. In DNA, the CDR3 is TGTGCCAGCGGACAGGGCGGCCCCGGGGAGCTGTTTTTT.

The CDR3 bases are TGTGCCAGCAGCGACCTAGAATTAGATACGCAGTATTTT. Its translation: CASSDLELDTQYF. V is TRBV9 and J is TRBJ2-3; no definite D call. Germline V gene data show CDR1 as SGDLS and CDR2 as YYNGEE. The CDR3 extends over 13 amino acids. V lost 3 bases to trimming and J lost 5 bases, with 10 bases between them. The full variable domain, rest sourced from reference TRBV9 and TRBJ2-3, is DSGVTQTPKHLITATGQRVTLRCSPRSGDLSVYWYQQSLDQGLQFLIQYYNGEERAKGNILERFSAQQFPDLHSELNLSSLELGDSALYFCASSDLELDTQYFGPGTRLTVL.

The CDR3 loop reads CASKDRGGYTEAFF. CDR3 nucleotide sequence: TGTGCCAGCAAGGACAGGGGAGGGTACACTGAAGCTTTCTTT. The chain has TRBV7-8 and TRBJ1-1; TRBD1 matches 9 bases. The CDR3 loop spans 14 amino acids. J was trimmed by 3 bases and V by 7 bases; bases with no gene match: 6. Germline CDR1 SGHVS, CDR2 FQNEAQ.

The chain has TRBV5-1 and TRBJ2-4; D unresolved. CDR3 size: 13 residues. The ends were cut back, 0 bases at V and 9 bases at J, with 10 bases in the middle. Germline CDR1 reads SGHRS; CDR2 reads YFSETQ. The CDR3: CASSLVPRGIQYF. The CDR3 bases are TGCGCCAGCAGCTTGGTTCCCCGTGGCATTCAGTACTTC.

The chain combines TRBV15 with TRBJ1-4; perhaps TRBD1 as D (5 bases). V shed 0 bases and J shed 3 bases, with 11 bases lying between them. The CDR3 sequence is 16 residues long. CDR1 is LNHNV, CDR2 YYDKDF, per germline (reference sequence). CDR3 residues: CATSREGGVANEKLFF. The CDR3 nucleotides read TGTGCCACCAGCAGAGAGGGGGGGGTGGCTAATGAAAAACTGTTTTTT. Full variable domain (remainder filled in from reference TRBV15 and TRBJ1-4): DAMVIQNPRYQVTQFGKPVTLSCSQTLNHNVMYWYQQKSSQAPKLLFHYYDKDFNNEADTPDNFQSRRPNTSFCFLDIRSPGLGDTAMYLCATSREGGVANEKLFFGSGTQLSVL.

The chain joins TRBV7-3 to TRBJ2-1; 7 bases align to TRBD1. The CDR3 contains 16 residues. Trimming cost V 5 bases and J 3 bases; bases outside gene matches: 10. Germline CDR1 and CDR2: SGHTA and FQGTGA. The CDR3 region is CASSPNPGTVYNEQFF. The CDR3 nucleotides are TGTGCCAGCAGCCCCAACCCCGGGACAGTCTACAATGAGCAGTTCTTC.